This T cell receptor beta chain was sequenced during a study of spatial heterogeneity in lung cancer. Study-level background: For the average unique TCR and UMI combination, more than eight occurrences appeared in raw reads.

This sample's time point: sample taken at primary tumor resection. The sequenced material consisted of unsorted whole RNA from tumor, nontumor lung or frozen PBMC. The donors were approximately 70 patients with non-small cell lung cancer that was early-stage and untreated. TCRdb reanalysed the 5' RACE reads using MiXCR and keeps one entry per CDR3 protein. The sample records tens of thousands of distinct CDR3 sequences, roughly 12% being singletons. Germline CDR1 ENHRY, CDR2 SYGVKD. V lost 11 bases and J lost 6, with 23 bases in between. The CDR3 covers 14 residues. Source: PBMCs, taken at surgery. The clonotype originates from a male donor with early-stage non-small cell lung cancer. The chain carries TRBV10-3 and TRBJ2-7; D is possibly TRBD2 (6 bases). CDR3 nucleotides: TGTGCCGCAGGGCCACCGGGACTTCCATCCGAGCAGTACTTC. It specifies CAAGPPGLPSEQYF.